These 31 T cell receptor beta chains came from one sample sequenced in a study of blood T cell repertoires in COVID-19 (dated by TCRdb to about 2020). The library came from the immunoSEQ multiplex PCR assay. The clones in this table, taken by TCRdb from immuneACCESS, are in-frame only. Not every clone is retained; where verified, under half of the shortfall comes from an unresolved V gene, and the cause of the rest is unknown. The table for this sample lists about 4,700 clones; about 80% of them were counted only once. Under 15% of the sample belongs to the ten largest clones. Specimen: peripheral blood. The source is a man aged 70-80 years with active COVID-19.

The chain uses TRBV2 and TRBJ1-3; 9 bases are a match to TRBD1. The CDR3 length is 16 residues. The V segment lost 2 bases and the J segment 4 bases; nucleotides outside the gene matches: 6. Germline loops: CDR1 SNHLY, CDR2 FYNNEI. CDR3: CASSELGQGSGNTIYF. In DNA, the CDR3 is TGTGCCAGCAGTGAATTGGGACAGGGTTCGGGAAACACCATATATTTT.

This clone was seen a few times. The gene calls are TRBV7-2 and TRBJ1-5, with TRBD1 matching over 10 bases. The CDR3 totals 16 residues. Trimming removed 1 base from V and 9 bases from J; junction bases left unmatched: 9. CDR1 is SGHTA, CDR2 FQGNSA, per germline. Here the CDR3 reads CASSLVGTGDTWPQHF. As DNA, the CDR3 is TGTGCCAGCAGCTTAGTGGGGACAGGGGACACGTGGCCCCAGCATTTT.

This clone was seen a single time. This chain links TRBV6-5 with TRBJ2-2; D is perhaps TRBD2 (7 bases). V lost 8 bases, J lost 6 bases, and 16 bases lay in between. This CDR3 contains 14 residues. Germline V gene lookup returns CDR1 MNHEY and CDR2 SVGAGI. The CDR3 nucleotides are TGTGCCAGCCGGGACATCGGGAGGTCCGGGGAGCTGTTTTTT. This encodes CASRDIGRSGELFF.

The chain has TRBV6-6 and TRBJ1-1; TRBD1 might be the D (5 bases). V was clipped by 5 bases and J by 7 bases, with 14 bases between them. CDR1 is MNHNY, CDR2 SVGAGI, per germline (reference sequence). This CDR3 contains 13 residues. The CDR3 spells CASSRGPDGEAFF. The CDR3 bases are TGTGCCAGCAGTCGGGGCCCCGACGGTGAAGCTTTCTTT.

This clone was counted a few times. The CDR3: CASSLEQGLETQYF. The CDR3 DNA follows: TGCGCCAGCAGCTTGGAACAGGGCCTAGAGACCCAGTACTTC. The rearrangement links TRBV5-1 to TRBJ2-5, with D possibly matching TRBD1 (6 bases). V lost 0 bases to trimming and J lost 4 bases, with 10 bases between them. This CDR3 has 14 amino acids. Germline CDR1 and CDR2: SGHRS and YFSETQ.

V gene TRBV3-1 (or the pseudogene TRBV3-2) combines with J gene TRBJ1-3; perhaps TRBD1 as D (6 bases). With 4 bases removed from V and 4 bases from J, the gap between germline ends came to 20 bases. Germline values: CDR1 LGHDT, CDR2 YNNKEL (reference sequence). The CDR3 is 17 residues long. The CDR3 region has the DNA TGTGCCAGCAGCCGCCGACCCCCGGGACAACTGGGAAACACCATATATTTT. It codes for CASSRRPPGQLGNTIYF.

As to this clone: Other nucleotide sequences in the sample specify the same CDR3. V usage is TRBV9 and J usage is TRBJ1-6; 8 nucleotides agree with TRBD1. Unmatched junction bases numbered 6, after V lost 3 bases and J lost 7 bases. From germline, CDR1 is SGDLS and CDR2 YYNGEE. The CDR3 contains 15 residues. The CDR3 sequence is CASSGTGTENSPLHF. The DNA of the CDR3 is TGTGCCAGCAGCGGGACAGGGACGGAGAATTCACCCCTCCACTTT.

This clone was observed once. This chain uses TRBV5-6 with TRBJ2-7; 8 bases agree with TRBD1. V trimming: 2 bases; J trimming: 3 bases; junction bases outside the gene matches: 10. Looked up from germline, CDR1 is SGHDT and CDR2 is YYEEEE. The CDR3 runs 16 residues. CDR3 amino acids: CASSFLGQGRFYEQYF. DNA for the CDR3: TGTGCCAGCAGCTTCCTAGGACAGGGAAGGTTCTACGAGCAGTACTTC.

This clone was seen only once. The rearrangement uses TRBV19 and TRBJ1-5; 9 bases map to TRBD1. The CDR3 is 15 amino acids. Germline V lookup: CDR1 LNHDA, CDR2 SQIVND (reference sequence). Trimming took 6 bases from V and 4 from J; bases not matched to a gene: 7. CDR3 bases: TGTGCCAGTAGGAAATGGACAGGGGAGAATCAGCCCCAGCATTTT. This encodes CASRKWTGENQPQHF.

V usage is TRBV18 and J usage is TRBJ1-2, with 7 bases lining up with TRBD1. The trim removed 1 base at V and 3 bases at J, leaving 2 bases unmatched. The CDR3 runs 14 residues. Germline V gene sequence: CDR1 KGHSH, CDR2 LQKENI. CDR3 residues: CASSPRDRYYGYTF. CDR3 coding DNA: TGTGCCAGCTCACCACGGGACAGATACTATGGCTACACCTTC.

V is TRBV28 and J is TRBJ1-2; TRBD1 agrees at 9 bases. CDR3 length: 14 amino acids. V was pared by 3 bases and J by 8 bases, with 7 bases of the junction left unmatched. CDR1 is MDHEN, CDR2 SYDVKM, per germline. The CDR3 DNA reads TGTGCCAGCAGTTTTGTCGAGGGACAGGGAGGCTACACCTTC. This gives the protein CASSFVEGQGGYTF.

The chain is built from TRBV7-8 and TRBJ2-2; 12 bases align to TRBD2. The CDR3 has 17 amino acids. In germline, CDR1 is SGHVS, CDR2 FQNEAQ. V shed 1 base, J shed 0 bases, and the junction held 0 bases outside the gene matches. Here the CDR3 reads CASSLGTSGANTGELFF. The DNA of the CDR3 is TGTGCCAGCAGCTTAGGGACTAGCGGGGCGAACACCGGGGAGCTGTTTTTT.

This clone is a singleton in its sample. The CDR3 coding sequence is TGTGCCAGCAGCTTACCGGGACAGGGAAGGCCTGAAGCTTTCTTT. Translation gives CASSLPGQGRPEAFF. This chain connects TRBV11-2 to TRBJ1-1; 9 nucleotides line up with TRBD1. The CDR3 covers 15 residues. The trim removed 2 bases at V and 6 bases at J, leaving 7 bases unmatched. Germline values: CDR1 SGHAT, CDR2 FQNNGV.

V is TRBV29-1 and J is TRBJ2-7; TRBD1 might be the D (6 bases). CDR1 and CDR2 from the germline V gene are SQVTM and ANQGSEA. The length of the CDR3 is 15 residues. Trimming removed 0 bases at V and 3 bases at J, with 15 bases between. CDR3 residues: CSVEDEGRGFYEQYF. The DNA of the CDR3 is TGCAGCGTTGAAGATGAAGGCAGGGGTTTCTACGAGCAGTACTTC.

The chain carries TRBV7-6 and TRBJ1-1, with TRBD1 matching 8 bases. The CDR3 runs to 17 residues. Per germline, CDR1 SGHVS and CDR2 FNYEAQ. With V trimmed by 4 bases and J by 5 bases, 15 bases remained unmatched. This CDR3 is CASSSTTPGQEETEAFF. CDR3 DNA sequence: TGTGCCAGCAGCTCGACAACCCCGGGACAGGAAGAAACTGAAGCTTTCTTT.

The rearrangement links TRBV13 to TRBJ2-3, with 8 bases aligning to TRBD1. The CDR3 extends over 16 amino acids. Germline assignment: CDR1 PRHDT and CDR2 FYEKMQ (reference sequence). The J segment lost 1 base and the V segment lost 1 base, leaving 4 bases of the junction unmatched. The CDR3: CASSLVVQGGTDTQYF. For the CDR3, the DNA is TGTGCCAGCAGCTTAGTCGTACAGGGGGGCACAGATACGCAGTATTTT.

This chain links TRBV5-8 with TRBJ1-5; D possibly corresponds to TRBD1 (5 bases). The CDR3 has 16 amino acids. The ends were cut back, 4 bases at V and 0 bases at J, with 14 bases in the middle. Germline lookup yields CDR1 SGHTS and CDR2 YDEGEE. Here the CDR3 reads CASSRLRGYSNQPQHF. Written as DNA, the CDR3 is TGTGCCAGCAGCCGGCTAAGGGGTTATAGCAATCAGCCCCAGCATTTT.

The table lists this clone with a few counts. The rearrangement uses TRBV4-2 and TRBJ2-1, with TRBD2 matching over 11 bases. The CDR3 consists of 16 residues. The germline gives CDR1 LGHNA, CDR2 YNFKEQ. Trimming cost V 4 bases and J 8 bases; bases outside gene matches: 10. CDR3 region: CASSPRTSGLRDEQFF. DNA of the CDR3: TGTGCCAGCAGCCCCCGGACTAGCGGGTTGAGGGATGAGCAGTTCTTC.

This clone was observed a single time. The chain couples TRBV18 to TRBJ1-2, with 7 bases fitting TRBD1. The germline gives CDR1 KGHSH, CDR2 LQKENI. V shed 4 bases and J 4 bases; nucleotides not matched to a gene: 3. This CDR3 contains 13 residues. This chain's CDR3 is CASSRDRVYGYTF. CDR3 coding DNA: TGTGCCAGCTCACGGGACAGAGTCTATGGCTACACCTTC.

J is TRBJ2-3 and V is TRBV5-1; TRBD1 agrees at 10 bases. The V gene end was trimmed by 4 bases and the J gene end by 4 bases; junction bases not matched to a gene: 3. Germline values: CDR1 SGHRS, CDR2 YFSETQ. The CDR3 is 14 residues long. The CDR3 here is CASSPGTGADTQYF. CDR3 DNA sequence: TGCGCCAGCAGCCCCGGGACAGGGGCAGATACGCAGTATTTT.

J is TRBJ2-7 and V is TRBV4-1; D might be TRBD2 (6 bases). The germline V and J ends were trimmed by 6 bases and 3 bases, with 18 bases remaining between them. The CDR3 contains 15 residues. CDR1 and CDR2 (germline): MGHRA, YSYEKL. CDR3 in DNA: TGCGCCAGCAGAGGAACGACTTACGGGGGCTACGAGCAGTACTTC. This encodes CASRGTTYGGYEQYF.

V usage is TRBV29-1 and J usage is TRBJ2-5, with 8 positions matching TRBD2. The J segment lost 5 bases and the V segment lost 6 bases, leaving 11 bases of the junction unmatched. The CDR3 contains 14 residues. Germline V gene data show CDR1 as SQVTM and CDR2 as ANQGSEA. The CDR3 loop reads CSVDSSGRRETQYF. In DNA, the CDR3 is TGCAGCGTCGATTCTAGCGGGCGACGGGAGACCCAGTACTTC. The full variable domain, completed using reference TRBV29-1 and TRBJ2-5, is SAVISQKPSRDICQRGTSLTIQCQVDSQVTMMFWYRQQPGQSLTLIATANQGSEATYESGFVIDKFPISRPNLTFSTLTVSNMSPEDSSIYLCSVDSSGRRETQYFGPGTRLLVL.

In DNA form, the CDR3 reads TGTGCCAGCTCACCACCGTTGGACAGGGGATCTTATTATGGCTACACCTTC. Protein: CASSPPLDRGSYYGYTF. The chain is built from TRBV18 and TRBJ1-2; 9 nucleotides agree with TRBD1. The CDR3 covers 17 residues. The V gene's germline CDR1 is KGHSH and CDR2 LQKENI. The ends lost 0 bases at V and 5 bases at J; junction bases unmatched: 10.

J is TRBJ1-6 and V is TRBV15, with D tentatively TRBD1 (5 bases). V lost 2 bases, J lost 9 bases, and 20 bases lay in between. The CDR3 spans 17 residues. Per germline, CDR1 LNHNV and CDR2 YYDKDF (reference sequence). CDR3 amino acids: CATSRTPGGARSSPLHF. CDR3 bases: TGTGCCACCAGCAGAACGCCTGGAGGGGCTCGGAGTTCACCCCTCCACTTT.

The genes are TRBV3-1 (or the pseudogene TRBV3-2) and TRBJ2-2, with a weak D call TRBD2 (6 bases). From germline, CDR1 is LGHDT and CDR2 YNNKEL (reference sequence). CDR3 length: 15 amino acids. Trimming removed 5 bases from V and 1 base from J, with 11 bases in between. The CDR3 spells CASSAGSLNTGELFF. The CDR3 DNA is TGTGCCAGCAGCGCGGGATCACTGAACACCGGGGAGCTGTTTTTT.

The rearrangement joins TRBV28 to TRBJ1-2; D is perhaps TRBD1 (6 bases). V gave up 5 bases and J gave up 5 bases, with 18 bases separating them. Germline CDR1 and CDR2: MDHEN and SYDVKM. This CDR3 has 15 residues. The CDR3 here is CASSVDRSVRYGYTF. DNA for the CDR3: TGTGCCAGCAGTGTCGACAGGTCCGTTCGTTATGGCTACACCTTC.

The chain has TRBV10-3 and TRBJ2-1; a weak D match, TRBD1 (6 bases). Trimming took off 6 bases at V and 4 bases at J, with 10 bases between the two ends. Germline CDR1 is ENHRY and CDR2 is SYGVKD. This CDR3 is 13 amino acids long. The CDR3 region has the DNA TGTGCCATCAGACCCGGACAGTACAATGAGCAGTTCTTC. Translated, it gives CAIRPGQYNEQFF.

V is TRBV6-6 and J is TRBJ2-1, with 12 bases aligning to TRBD2. The CDR3 runs 16 residues. The V gene end was trimmed by 3 bases and the J gene end by 4 bases; junction bases not matched to a gene: 4. The germline gives CDR1 MNHNY, CDR2 SVGAGI (reference sequence). As DNA, the CDR3 is TGTGCCAGCAGTTATCGCCTAGCGGGGGGGTACAATGAGCAGTTCTTC. It codes for CASSYRLAGGYNEQFF.

The V call is TRBV9, the J call TRBJ2-2, with D perhaps matching TRBD1 (5 bases). The CDR3 has 16 residues. The germline gives CDR1 SGDLS, CDR2 YYNGEE. The V end was cut by 2 bases, the J end by 3 bases, with 14 bases between. The CDR3 here is CASSVGPFADTGELFF. The CDR3 DNA reads TGTGCCAGCAGCGTGGGGCCCTTTGCGGACACCGGGGAGCTGTTTTTT.

The rearrangement joins TRBV5-6 to TRBJ1-1; D is unresolved. V lost 4 bases and J lost 0, with 10 bases in between. The CDR3 extends over 14 amino acids. Per germline, CDR1 SGHDT and CDR2 YYEEEE. The DNA of the CDR3 is TGTGCCAGCAGCCAACGGCAGGTGAACACTGAAGCTTTCTTT. This codes for CASSQRQVNTEAFF.

This rearrangement joins TRBV7-9 to TRBJ1-2, with 12 bases matching TRBD1. This CDR3 comprises 16 residues. From germline, CDR1 is SEHNR and CDR2 FQNEAQ (reference sequence). Trimming took 6 bases from V and 4 from J; bases not matched to a gene: 9. CDR3 nucleotides: TGTGCCAGCAGTCCAATGGGGACAGGGGGCTTCTATGGCTACACCTTC. This sequence encodes CASSPMGTGGFYGYTF.